These T cell receptor beta chains were read from a single sample in a study of blood T cell repertoires in COVID-19. Assay: immunoSEQ multiplex PCR; the TCRdb copy retains only in-frame clones and omits some. The sample shows more than 80,000 clones, approximately 80% of them seen only once. The sequenced sample was peripheral blood. The receptors were sampled from a woman aged 60-70 years with acute or convalescent COVID-19. The CDR3 runs from the conserved cysteine through the conserved F or W. A D gene is named only where the DNA matches it firmly. Rows may omit the clone size; those that give it use once, few, many or a size class.

TRBV28,TRBD1,-,TRBJ1-2,CASSPGTGPYGYTF,TGTGCCAGCAGCCCTGGGACAGGGCCCTATGGCTACACCTTC
TRBV19,TRBD1,-,TRBJ2-2,CASSLRTGGGTGELFF,TGTGCCAGTAGTCTAAGGACAGGGGGCGGCACCGGGGAGCTGTTTTTT
TRBV5-1,TRBD1,-,TRBJ1-2,CASSLSWPEDRVYGYTF,TGCGCCAGCAGCTTGAGTTGGCCCGAGGACAGGGTTTATGGCTACACCTTC
TRBV19,TRBD1,-,TRBJ2-5,CASSPSRDRYQETQYF,TGTGCCAGTAGTCCATCTCGGGACAGATACCAAGAGACCCAGTACTTC
TRBV5-1,TRBD1,-,TRBJ1-2,CASSLTGPDGYTF,TGCGCCAGCAGCCTGACAGGGCCTGATGGCTACACCTTC
TRBV15,-,once,TRBJ2-5,CATSRVGGLSQETQYF,TGTGCCACCAGCAGAGTCGGCGGGCTGAGTCAAGAGACCCAGTACTTC
TRBV2,TRBD2,-,TRBJ2-7,CASLRTSGTYEQYF,TGTGCCAGCCTTCGGACTAGCGGGACGTACGAGCAGTACTTC
TRBV4-2,-,-,TRBJ2-1,CASSQGWLAGNEQFF,TGTGCCAGCAGCCAAGGGTGGCTAGCTGGCAATGAGCAGTTCTTC
TRBV27,TRBD2,-,TRBJ2-3,CASGLAGGVTDTQYF,TGTGCCAGCGGCCTAGCGGGAGGGGTCACAGATACGCAGTATTTT
TRBV28,TRBD1,-,TRBJ1-2,CASSYPGQGYGYTF,TGTGCCAGCAGTTATCCGGGACAGGGCTATGGCTACACCTTC
TRBV24-1,TRBD2,once,TRBJ2-1,CATSAGGSGGAYQQFF,TGTGCCACCAGTGCCGGAGGGTCGGGGGGGGCCTACCAGCAGTTCTTC
TRBV18,-,-,TRBJ1-1,CASSPTQGKTEAFF,TGTGCCAGCTCCCCCACACAGGGTAAGACTGAAGCTTTCTTT
TRBV27,TRBD1,few,TRBJ1-2,CASSLSYRDRSRGYTF,TGTGCCAGCAGTCTCTCCTACCGGGACAGGAGTCGTGGCTACACCTTC
TRBV16,-,-,TRBJ1-4,CASSPQGLREKLFF,TGTGCCAGCAGCCCGCAGGGCCTTCGGGAAAAACTGTTTTTT
TRBV7-3,-,medium-sized,TRBJ1-6,CASSLGSYNSPLHF,TGTGCCAGCAGCTTAGGGAGTTATAATTCACCCCTCCACTTT
TRBV2,-,-,TRBJ1-1,CASTRGGENTEAFF,TGTGCCAGCACCAGGGGCGGCGAGAACACTGAAGCTTTCTTT
TRBV4-1,-,few,TRBJ1-2,CASSPAGGDYGYTF,TGCGCCAGCAGCCCTGCGGGAGGCGACTATGGCTACACCTTC
TRBV5-4,TRBD2,-,TRBJ2-3,CASSLRLAGGSTDTQYF,TGTGCCAGCAGCTTAAGACTAGCGGGGGGGAGCACAGATACGCAGTATTTT
TRBV5-1,TRBD1,-,TRBJ2-7,CASTTGQGDEQYF,TGCGCCAGCACTACGGGACAGGGAGACGAGCAGTACTTC
TRBV6-5,TRBD1,-,TRBJ1-1,CASSRTGTVNTEAFF,TGTGCCAGCAGTCGGACAGGGACCGTGAACACTGAAGCTTTCTTT
TRBV5-5,TRBD1,-,TRBJ2-6,CASSFGTGDSRGANVLTF,TGTGCCAGCAGCTTTGGGACAGGGGATTCACGTGGGGCCAACGTCCTGACTTTC
TRBV28,-,-,TRBJ1-2,CASRTGGEGGYTF,TGTGCCAGCAGGACAGGTGGTGAGGGTGGCTACACCTTC
TRBV30,-,once,TRBJ2-7,CAGGMGSYEQYF,TGTGCCGGAGGGATGGGGTCCTACGAGCAGTACTTC
TRBV19,TRBD2,-,TRBJ2-5,CASRMTSGIQETQYF,TGTGCCAGTAGGATGACTAGCGGGATCCAAGAGACCCAGTACTTC
TRBV5-6,TRBD1,-,TRBJ1-4,CASSLVSGGGEKLFF,TGTGCCAGCAGCTTGGTGTCAGGGGGCGGTGAAAAACTGTTTTTT
TRBV11-3,-,-,TRBJ2-5,CASSLESRETQYF,TGTGCCAGCAGCTTAGAATCACGGGAGACCCAGTACTTC
TRBV5-4,TRBD1,once,TRBJ1-2,CASSLDRGGYGYTF,TGTGCCAGCAGCTTGGACAGGGGTGGGTATGGCTACACCTTC
TRBV19,-,-,TRBJ1-2,CASSIRQLDYGYTF,TGTGCCAGTAGTATAAGACAGCTAGACTATGGCTACACCTTC
TRBV5-1,-,-,TRBJ1-2,CASSYQVDYGYTF,TGCGCCAGCAGCTACCAGGTGGACTATGGCTACACCTTC
TRBV7-9,TRBD1,-,TRBJ2-1,CASSLVRTGVNEQFF,TGTGCCAGCAGCTTAGTCCGGACAGGGGTCAATGAGCAGTTCTTC